Listed here are 22 T cell receptor beta chains from one sample, sequenced in a study of long-term antiretroviral therapy in people with HIV. Researchers ran immunoSEQ v3.0 at survey level. Profiling relied on immunoSEQ multiplex PCR, and the TCRdb table lists in-frame clones only, not all of them. Of more than 11,000 clones listed, around four fifths are singletons. The sample here was unsorted PBMCs, taken 1.8 years before starting antiretroviral therapy. Receptors were obtained from a woman aged 40 to 50 with HIV.

The chain employs TRBV28 and TRBJ2-7; D might be TRBD2 (6 bases). Germline V gene lookup returns CDR1 MDHEN and CDR2 SYDVKM. The CDR3 is made up of 16 amino acids. Trimming cost V 2 bases and J 4 bases, with 18 bases left between them. CDR3 loop: CASSLGVEAGGYEQYF. The CDR3 coding sequence is TGTGCCAGCAGTTTAGGAGTCGAGGCAGGAGGGTACGAGCAGTACTTC.

The rearrangement joins TRBV18 to TRBJ2-7; 10 bases are a match to TRBD1. From germline, CDR1 is KGHSH and CDR2 LQKENI. V shed 3 bases, J shed 0 bases, and the junction held 5 bases outside the gene matches. The CDR3 is 16 residues long. Here the CDR3 DNA reads TGTGCCAGCTCACCTTACGGGACAGGGGCCTCCTACGAGCAGTACTTC. Its protein is CASSPYGTGASYEQYF.

This clone was seen a single time. This sequence joins TRBV5-4 and TRBJ2-3, with D uncertain. The CDR3 contains 14 residues. Germline-derived CDR1 and CDR2 are SGHNT and YYREEE (reference sequence). V gave up 0 bases and J gave up 6 bases, with 11 bases separating them. The CDR3 region has the DNA TGTGCCAGCAGCTTGGCCCACTTGGGTGATACGCAGTATTTT. Translation: CASSLAHLGDTQYF. The full variable domain, rest sourced from reference TRBV5-4 and TRBJ2-3, is ETGVTQSPTHLIKTRGQQVTLRCSSQSGHNTVSWYQQALGQGPQFIFQYYREEENGRGNFPPRFSGLQFPNYSSELNVNALELDDSALYLCASSLAHLGDTQYFGPGTRLTVL.

This chain connects TRBV6-6 to TRBJ1-5, with D possibly TRBD1 on 6 matching bases. This CDR3 contains 15 residues. Trimming shortened V by 5 bases and J by 1 base, and 12 bases separated the two germline ends. Germline assignment: CDR1 MNHNY and CDR2 SVGAGI (reference sequence). The CDR3 DNA is TGTGCCAGCAGTGCCAGACAGGAAAGCAATCAGCCCCAGCATTTT. This encodes CASSARQESNQPQHF.

This clone was observed a few times. The chain recombines TRBV19 with TRBJ1-1, with 9 nucleotides matching TRBD1. Germline V gene sequence: CDR1 LNHDA, CDR2 SQIVND (reference sequence). Trimming removed 6 bases from V and 5 bases from J; junction bases left unmatched: 13. The CDR3 contains 16 residues. The CDR3 DNA is TGTGCCAGTAGCCCCCTACCGGACAGGGGAGGAACTGAAGCTTTCTTT. Amino acids: CASSPLPDRGGTEAFF.

This clone was seen a few times. The chain couples TRBV19 to TRBJ1-5; D might be TRBD1 (6 bases). CDR3 length: 16 residues. CDR1 LNHDA and CDR2 SQIVND come from the germline V gene (reference sequence). V lost 5 bases, J lost 2 bases, and 16 bases lay in between. In DNA, the CDR3 is TGTGCCAGTAGTTTTGGGGGGCCGGGTGGCAATCAGCCCCAGCATTTT. Translating it yields CASSFGGPGGNQPQHF.

The chain uses TRBV6-1 and TRBJ1-5, with 7 bases that match TRBD1. CDR3 size: 15 residues. V dropped 1 base and J dropped 5; count of bases not matched to a gene: 5. Germline lookup yields CDR1 MNHNS and CDR2 SASEGT. CDR3 in DNA: TGTGCCAGCAGTGAAGATACAGGGGAGTATCAGCCCCAGCATTTT. Its translation is CASSEDTGEYQPQHF.

V and J are TRBV6-5 and TRBJ1-4; D gene uncertain. This CDR3 spans 14 amino acids. Per germline, CDR1 MNHEY and CDR2 SVGAGI. V lost 5 bases and J 4 bases, leaving 11 bases between the germline ends. The CDR3: CASSRVRHNEKLFF. Written as DNA, the CDR3 is TGTGCCAGCAGTAGGGTCCGGCATAATGAAAAACTGTTTTTT.

The chain is built from TRBV5-6 and TRBJ1-1; D may be TRBD1 (6 bases). Trimming left V 1 base short and J 1 base short, with 11 bases between. Germline CDR1 is SGHDT and CDR2 is YYEEEE. This CDR3 is built from 15 residues. The DNA of the CDR3 is TGTGCCAGCAGCTTGCCAGGGGAGCCGAACACTGAAGCTTTCTTT. It translates to CASSLPGEPNTEAFF. Full variable domain (missing parts from reference TRBV5-6 and TRBJ1-1): DAGVTQSPTHLIKTRGQQVTLRCSPKSGHDTVSWYQQALGQGPQFIFQYYEEEERQRGNFPDRFSGHQFPNYSSELNVNALLLGDSALYLCASSLPGEPNTEAFFGQGTRLTVV.

This chain joins TRBV18 and TRBJ1-2, with a tentative D call TRBD1 (6 bases). The CDR3 consists of 16 residues. Trimming pared 2 bases from V and 2 bases from J, leaving 15 bases between. Germline values: CDR1 KGHSH, CDR2 LQKENI. The CDR3 reads CASSPGVQGDNYGYTF. In nucleotides, the CDR3 is TGTGCCAGCTCACCAGGGGTACAGGGAGACAACTATGGCTACACCTTC.

This clone was found a few times. This sequence joins TRBV27 and TRBJ2-1; D is ambiguous. Germline values: CDR1 MNHEY, CDR2 SMNVEV (reference sequence). This CDR3 has 13 residues. V dropped 0 bases and J dropped 6 bases, with 6 bases sitting between them. CDR3 DNA: TGTGCCAGCAGTTTATCTGTGGGCAATGAGCAGTTCTTC. It codes for CASSLSVGNEQFF.

The V and J genes are TRBV6-1 and TRBJ1-2; no reliable D call. The CDR3 totals 11 residues. V shed 5 bases and J shed 5 bases, with 6 bases lying between them. Germline values: CDR1 MNHNS, CDR2 SASEGT. For the CDR3, the DNA is TGTGCCAGCAGTCCAGTTTATGGCTACACCTTC. It translates to CASSPVYGYTF.

Points on this clone: The same CDR3 is also encoded by other DNA sequences in this sample. The J gene is TRBJ2-1, the V gene TRBV27; 7 positions agree with TRBD1. The length of the CDR3 is 13 residues. Germline values: CDR1 MNHEY, CDR2 SMNVEV (reference sequence). J lost 6 bases, V lost 6 bases, and 5 bases had no gene match. Here the CDR3 reads CASRTGATNEQFF. Here the CDR3 DNA reads TGTGCCAGCAGAACAGGGGCCACCAATGAGCAGTTCTTC.

The chain combines TRBV10-2 with TRBJ2-7, with D perhaps TRBD1 (6 bases). Germline CDR1 WSHSY, CDR2 SAAADI. The CDR3 has 15 residues. The V end was cut by 8 bases, the J end by 1 base, with 18 bases between. CDR3: CASGTVGRGSYEQYF. The CDR3 coding sequence is TGCGCCAGCGGCACGGTAGGAAGGGGGTCCTACGAGCAGTACTTC.

Only one count was recorded for this clone. This sequence joins TRBV7-9 and TRBJ2-7; 7 positions agree with TRBD2. V lost 8 bases, J lost 0 bases, and 7 bases stayed unmatched. Germline V gene lookup returns CDR1 SEHNR and CDR2 FQNEAQ (reference sequence). The CDR3 contains 14 residues. CDR3 bases: TGTGCCAGCCGGGCCGGGACTAACTCCTACGAGCAGTACTTC. Its protein is CASRAGTNSYEQYF.

The chain's CDR3 is CSVEVPATGELFF. The CDR3 DNA reads as TGCAGCGTTGAGGTCCCAGCCACCGGGGAGCTGTTTTTT. The chain joins TRBV29-1 to TRBJ2-2, with no clear D. CDR3 length equals 13 residues. V lost 3 bases to trimming and J lost 4 bases, with 9 bases between them. The germline V gene has CDR1 SQVTM and CDR2 ANQGSEA.

V usage is TRBV5-1 and J usage is TRBJ2-3, with TRBD2 as a possible D gene (5 bases). The CDR3 has 16 residues. The V gene's germline CDR1 is SGHRS and CDR2 YFSETQ. The V end was cut by 2 bases, the J end by 0 bases, with 13 bases between. The CDR3 DNA reads TGCGCCAGCAGCTTATCTATACTAGTTAGCACAGATACGCAGTATTTT. The encoded protein is CASSLSILVSTDTQYF.

The rearrangement joins TRBV28 to TRBJ2-7; a possible D gene is TRBD2 (7 bases). The CDR3 is 15 residues long. Between the trimmed V and J ends, which lost 5 bases and 2 bases, there was a span of 16 bases. Looked up from germline, CDR1 is MDHEN and CDR2 is SYDVKM. The CDR3 here is CASSPEGGQPYEQYF. In DNA, the CDR3 is TGTGCCAGCAGTCCGGAGGGGGGGCAACCCTACGAGCAGTACTTC.

This clone came up a few times. The chain is built from TRBV11-2 and TRBJ2-2; D is undetermined. From germline, CDR1 is SGHAT and CDR2 FQNNGV. With 4 bases removed from V and 4 bases from J, the gap between germline ends came to 7 bases. The length of the CDR3 is 13 residues. The CDR3 loop is CASSWGFTGELFF. CDR3 coding DNA: TGTGCCAGCAGCTGGGGATTCACCGGGGAGCTGTTTTTT.

Note on this clone: Germline and junction disagree at one end, which may indicate a read error. The chain combines TRBV7-7 with TRBJ2-2; TRBD1 or TRBD2 may be the D gene (6 bases each). The CDR3 consists of 16 residues. Germline CDR1 SSHAT, CDR2 FNYEAQ (reference sequence). CDR3 residues: CASSSGAAPVTGELFF. The CDR3 region has the DNA TGTGCTAGCAGCTCGGGGGCGGCACCCGTGACCGGGGAGCTGTTTTTT.

V is TRBV4-1 and J is TRBJ2-7, with TRBD2 matching 10 bases. Per germline, CDR1 MGHRA and CDR2 YSYEKL. Losses at the gene ends were 4 bases for V and 2 bases for J; bases not matched to a gene: 5. This CDR3 has 15 residues. The CDR3 here is CASSPTSGVAYEQYF. The DNA of the CDR3 is TGCGCCAGCAGCCCAACTAGCGGGGTAGCCTACGAGCAGTACTTC.

Notes on this clone: One end of the junction is discordant with germline, which a read error may explain. This rearrangement joins TRBV18 to TRBJ2-3; 12 bases are a match to TRBD2. The CDR3 totals 16 residues. The germline CDR1 and CDR2 sequences are KGHSH and LQKENI. The CDR3 region has the DNA TGTGCCAGCTCACCTGGACTAGCGGGAAGCATAGATACGCAGTATTTT. Its translation: CASSPGLAGSIDTQYF.